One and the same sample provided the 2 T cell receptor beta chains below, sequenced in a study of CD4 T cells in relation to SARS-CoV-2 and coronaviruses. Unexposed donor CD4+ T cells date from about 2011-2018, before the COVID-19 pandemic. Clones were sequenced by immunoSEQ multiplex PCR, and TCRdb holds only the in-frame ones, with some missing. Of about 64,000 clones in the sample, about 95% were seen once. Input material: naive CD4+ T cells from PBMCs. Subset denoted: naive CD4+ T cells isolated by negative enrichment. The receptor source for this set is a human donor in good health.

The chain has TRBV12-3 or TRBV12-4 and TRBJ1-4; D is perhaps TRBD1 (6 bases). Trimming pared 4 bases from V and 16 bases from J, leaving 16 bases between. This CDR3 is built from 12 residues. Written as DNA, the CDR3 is TGTGCCAGCAGTTACAGGGTCTCCCAGAAGTTTTTT. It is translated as CASSYRVSQKFF.

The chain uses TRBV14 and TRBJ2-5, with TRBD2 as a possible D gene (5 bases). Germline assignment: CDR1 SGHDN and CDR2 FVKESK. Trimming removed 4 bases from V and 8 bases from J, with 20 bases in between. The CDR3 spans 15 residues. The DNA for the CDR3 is TGTGCCAGCAGCCCCACCCGGGGTCCGACCGCAACCCAGTACTTC. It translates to CASSPTRGPTATQYF. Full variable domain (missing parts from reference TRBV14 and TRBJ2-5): EAGVTQFPSHSVIEKGQTVTLRCDPISGHDNLYWYRRVMGKEIKFLLHFVKESKQDESGMPNNRFLAERTGGTYSTLKVQPAELEDSGVYFCASSPTRGPTATQYFGPGTRLLVL.